This T cell receptor beta chain stems from a study of T cell responses to AZD1222 COVID-19 vaccine. Overall study findings and caveats: Spike-specific TCRs gained breadth and depth after people received two AZD1222 doses.

The repertoire was sequenced with immunoSEQ multiplex PCR; TCRdb's copy has only in-frame clones and lacks some. This table holds approximately 79,000 clones, approximately 83% found once. This clone was counted between two and nine times. The antigen is not known. This CDR3 comprises 12 residues. Trimming removed 1 base at V and 1 base at J, with 1 base between. This chain links TRBV12-3 or TRBV12-4 with TRBJ1-1, with D uncertain. Sequencing was performed on peripheral blood, taken on day 0 of AZD1222 vaccination. This receptor was taken from an adult in good health. The CDR3 loop is CASSLENTEAFF. The CDR3 nucleotides read TGTGCCAGCAGTTTAGAGAACACTGAAGCTTTCTTT.